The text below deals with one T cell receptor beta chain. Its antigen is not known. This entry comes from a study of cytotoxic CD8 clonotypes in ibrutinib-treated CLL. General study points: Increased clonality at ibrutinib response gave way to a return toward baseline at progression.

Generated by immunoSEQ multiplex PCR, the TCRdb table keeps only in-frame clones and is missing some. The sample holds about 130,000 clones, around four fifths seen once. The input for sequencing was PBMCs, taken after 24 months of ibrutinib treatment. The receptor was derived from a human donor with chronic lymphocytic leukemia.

As DNA, the CDR3 is TGCGCCAGCAGCCAAGCGGGGGGGGCAGGGGACCTCTATGGCTACACCTTC. Translated: CASSQAGGAGDLYGYTF. V gene TRBV4-3 combines with J gene TRBJ1-2; a weak D match, TRBD1 (6 bases). The V end was cut by 1 base, the J end by 4 bases, with 19 bases between. Germline values: CDR1 LGHNA, CDR2 YSLEER. The CDR3 runs 17 residues.